One and the same sample provided the 6 T cell receptor beta chains below, sequenced in a study of blood T cells in healthy people across ages. Through a sample-barcoded 5' primer and a J-beta primer mix, a second PCR was run for roughly 6 to 12 cycles. TCRdb re-derived calls from the 5' RACE reads in MiXCR, one entry per CDR3 protein. The data show hundreds of thousands of distinct CDR3 sequences, with around a quarter seen just once and 2.5% to 3.5% held by the top ten. The same sample was also studied in work on T cells of mothers and their children.

The sequenced sample was blood. These receptors originate from a boy younger than 18 in good health.

The V gene is TRBV6-6, the J gene TRBJ2-5; D gene uncertain. Trimming removed 7 bases at V and 1 base at J, with 10 bases between. CDR1 and CDR2 from the germline V gene are MNHNY and SVGAGI (reference sequence). The CDR3 runs to 13 residues. CDR3 nucleotides: TGTGCCAGCAACGGGCAGGCCCAAGAGACCCAGTACTTC. Its protein product is CASNGQAQETQYF.

This clonotype was seen repeatedly, ten times or more. The rearrangement uses TRBV28 and TRBJ2-1; unclear D gene. The DNA end lines up better with TRBJ2-7; the J call may be wrong. The V gene's germline CDR1 is MDHEN and CDR2 SYDVKM. There are 12 residues in the CDR3. CDR3 protein: CASSSSTYEQYF. CDR3 coding DNA: TGTGCCAGCAGTTCAAGTACCTACGAGCAGTACTTC.

This chain joins TRBV15 and TRBJ1-6; D is unclear. This CDR3 contains 14 residues. Germline loops: CDR1 LNHNV, CDR2 YYDKDF (reference sequence). V dropped 4 bases and J dropped 2 bases, with 6 bases sitting between them. CDR3 DNA: TGTGCCACCAGCATCCGGACCTATAATTCACCCCTCCACTTT. It specifies CATSIRTYNSPLHF.

The chain joins TRBV20-1 to TRBJ2-3; 13 nucleotides line up with TRBD2. Germline V CDR1 and CDR2: DFQATT, SNEGSKA (reference sequence). The trim removed 6 bases at V and 3 bases at J, leaving 6 bases unmatched. The CDR3 totals 15 residues. CDR3: CSAQGLAGTTDTQYF. In nucleotides, the CDR3 is TGCAGTGCCCAGGGACTAGCGGGGACGACAGATACGCAGTATTTT.

The chain uses TRBV9 and TRBJ1-2; 7 nucleotides line up with TRBD1. Germline V lookup: CDR1 SGDLS, CDR2 YYNGEE. CDR3 size: 15 residues. Trimming removed 3 bases from V and 4 bases from J; junction bases left unmatched: 9. CDR3 DNA: TGTGCCAGCAGCGCCAGGGACAGAACGACCTATGGCTACACCTTC. This translates into CASSARDRTTYGYTF.

This chain connects TRBV7-6 to TRBJ1-4; D uncertain. The V end lost 3 bases, the J end lost 4 bases, and 15 bases lay between the germline ends. CDR3 size: 16 residues. Per germline, CDR1 SGHVS and CDR2 FNYEAQ. The CDR3 loop reads CASSLGLEPGNEKLFF. Here the CDR3 DNA reads TGTGCCAGCAGCTTGGGATTGGAACCCGGTAATGAAAAACTGTTTTTT.